These T cell receptor beta chains were read from a single sample in a study of cytomegalovirus exposure and HLA in healthy donors. Sequencing was performed with immunoSEQ multiplex PCR; in TCRdb, only in-frame clones are kept and a portion is missing. The sample lists 75,000 to 100,000 clones, 60% to 80% seen once, with roughly 19% in the top ten. What was sequenced was PBMCs. These receptors were obtained from a woman aged 60-75 years in good health and CMV-seropositive. The CDR3 runs from the conserved cysteine through the conserved F or W. Each record gives: J gene, D gene, V gene, clone size, CDR3 DNA, CDR3 protein. D genes are given only for firm matches. Not every row has a clone size; where given, it reads once, few, many or a size class.

TRBJ2-6 TRBD1 TRBV6-1 - TGTGCCAGCAGGAAAACAGGGGATGGGGCCAACGTCCTGACTTTC CASRKTGDGANVLTF
TRBJ2-5 TRBD2 TRBV5-4 - TGTGCCAGCAGCGGGACTAGCGGTAAAGAGACCCAGTACTTC CASSGTSGKETQYF
TRBJ1-3 - TRBV7-3 - TGTGCCAGCAGCATTCAGGGGTCTGGAAACACCATATATTTT CASSIQGSGNTIYF
TRBJ2-7 - TRBV5-1 - TGCGCCAGCAGCATAGACGGACAGTTCCGCGAGCAGTACTTC CASSIDGQFREQYF
TRBJ2-7 - TRBV30 few TGTGCCTGGAGCCTAGCGACCTCCTACGAGCAGTACTTC CAWSLATSYEQYF
TRBJ2-1 - TRBV7-9 - TGTGCCAGCAGCTTAGGTGGCGGGATCTCCTACAATGAGCAGTTCTTC CASSLGGGISYNEQFF
TRBJ2-6 - TRBV28 - TGTGCCATCCTCGAAGGGGGTGCCGGGGCCAACGTCCTGACTTTC CAILEGGAGANVLTF
TRBJ2-7 TRBD2 TRBV7-2 - TGTGCCAGCAGCCCAGGAGCGGGAAAGAGGTCCTACGAGCAGTACTTC CASSPGAGKRSYEQYF
TRBJ2-3 TRBD2 TRBV4-2 - TGTGCCAGCAGCCAAGAGATAACAGCTGGACTAGCGGGAGGACCTAGTGGTACAGATACGCAGTATTTT CASSQEITAGLAGGPSGTDTQYF
TRBJ1-2 - TRBV19 - TGTGCCAGTATGCGGGGGGCATTATCCTATGGCTACACCTTC CASMRGALSYGYTF
TRBJ2-7 TRBD2 TRBV18 - TGTGCCAGCTCACCGGGACTAGTAGTCTACGAGCAGTACTTC CASSPGLVVYEQYF
TRBJ2-1 TRBD2 TRBV10-1 - TGCGCCAGCAGTACTAGCGGGAGTGAGCAGTTCTTC CASSTSGSEQFF